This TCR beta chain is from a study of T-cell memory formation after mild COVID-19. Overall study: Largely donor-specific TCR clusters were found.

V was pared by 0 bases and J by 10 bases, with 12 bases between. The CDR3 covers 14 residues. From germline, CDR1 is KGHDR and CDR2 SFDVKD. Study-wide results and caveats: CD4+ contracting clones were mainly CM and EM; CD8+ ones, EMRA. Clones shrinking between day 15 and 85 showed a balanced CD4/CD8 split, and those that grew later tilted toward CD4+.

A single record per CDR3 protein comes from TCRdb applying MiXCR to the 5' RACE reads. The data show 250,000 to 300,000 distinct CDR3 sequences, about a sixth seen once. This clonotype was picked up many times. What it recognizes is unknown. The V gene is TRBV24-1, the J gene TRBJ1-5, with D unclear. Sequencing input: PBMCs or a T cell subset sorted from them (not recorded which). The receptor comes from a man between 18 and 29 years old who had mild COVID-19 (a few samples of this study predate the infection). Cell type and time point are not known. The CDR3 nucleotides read TGTGCCACCAGTGATTTGACCGCCCTCGGACCCCAGCATTTT. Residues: CATSDLTALGPQHF.